One and the same sample provided the 2 T cell receptor beta chains below, sequenced in a study of HIV-infected patients and healthy controls. No cell fractionation was done, so the repertoire covers all unsorted peripheral blood T cells. Reverse transcription used around 500 ng RNA and constant-region primers for alpha and beta. Using multiplexing indices, alpha and beta chain libraries were generated apart by chain-specific third strand synthesis. TCRdb ran MiXCR on the 5' RACE reads and lists one entry per CDR3 protein. The repertoire holds a few thousand distinct CDR3 sequences, with roughly 23% as singletons. Sequenced material: blood, taken before antiretroviral therapy. Every receptor here comes from an adult with HIV infection.

The rearrangement links TRBV6-5 to TRBJ2-5; D unresolved. V lost 8 bases to trimming and J lost 5 bases, with 12 bases between them. The CDR3 is made up of 12 amino acids. The germline CDR1 and CDR2 sequences are MNHEY and SVGAGI. The CDR3 sequence: CASARHGETQYF. DNA of the CDR3: TGTGCCAGCGCACGCCACGGGGAGACCCAGTACTTC.

This clonotype was recorded many times. This chain links TRBV12-3 or TRBV12-4 with TRBJ1-1; D ambiguous. V lost 3 bases, J lost 0 bases, and 8 bases lay in between. The CDR3 runs to 14 residues. Written as DNA, the CDR3 is TGTGCCAGCAGTTTTGGGGTGATGAACACTGAAGCTTTCTTT. Translating gives CASSFGVMNTEAFF.